This TCR beta chain was sequenced in a study of T-cell memory formation after mild COVID-19. Employing constant-segment primers, 5'RACE generated TCR alpha and TCR beta cDNA libraries bearing sample barcodes and UMIs. MiXCR, run by TCRdb on the 5' RACE reads, gives a single entry per CDR3 protein. The data hold fewer than 140,000 distinct CDR3 sequences, with 9.5% to 15% observed a single time. Findings and limits, study-wide: There was no confirmation that second-wave clones peaking on day 37 were SARS-CoV-2 specific. Prior to infection, memory already included some responding clones, suggesting cross-reactive memory joined.

The germline V gene encodes CDR1 SGHAT and CDR2 FQNNGV. With 6 bases clipped from V and 0 bases from J, the junction kept 8 bases outside the gene matches. The CDR3 loop spans 15 amino acids. A word on this clonotype: Its antigen is still unknown.

This TCR came from an adult woman who had mild COVID-19 (a few samples of this study predate the infection). Cell type and time point are not known. Material for sequencing was PBMCs or a T cell subset sorted from them (not recorded which). This chain connects TRBV11-2 to TRBJ2-7; 7 bases are shared with TRBD2. The CDR3 region has the DNA TGTGCCAGCAGAAGCGGGACGTCGAGCTCCTACGAGCAGTACTTC. It yields the protein CASRSGTSSSYEQYF. The full variable domain, its missing parts supplied by reference TRBV11-2 and TRBJ2-7, is EAGVAQSPRYKIIEKRQSVAFWCNPISGHATLYWYQQILGQGPKLLIQFQNNGVVDDSQLPKDRFSAERLKGVDSTLKIQPAKLEDSAVYLCASRSGTSSSYEQYFGPGTRLTVT.